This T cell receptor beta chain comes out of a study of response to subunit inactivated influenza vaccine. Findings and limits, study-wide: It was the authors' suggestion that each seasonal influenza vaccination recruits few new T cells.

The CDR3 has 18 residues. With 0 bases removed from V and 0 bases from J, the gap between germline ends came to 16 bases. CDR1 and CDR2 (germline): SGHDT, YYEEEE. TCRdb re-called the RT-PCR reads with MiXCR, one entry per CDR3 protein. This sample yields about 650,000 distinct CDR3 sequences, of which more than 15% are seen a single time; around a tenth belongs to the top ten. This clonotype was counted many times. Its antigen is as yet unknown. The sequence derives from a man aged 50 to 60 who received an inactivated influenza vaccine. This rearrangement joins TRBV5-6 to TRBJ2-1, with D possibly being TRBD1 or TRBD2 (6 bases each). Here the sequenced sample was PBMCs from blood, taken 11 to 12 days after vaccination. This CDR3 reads CASSLEGGISSSYNEQFF. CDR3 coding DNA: TGTGCCAGCAGCTTGGAGGGGGGCATATCGAGCTCCTACAATGAGCAGTTCTTC.